This T cell receptor beta chain was captured in a study of cytomegalovirus exposure and HLA in healthy donors. Findings of the study overall: Later work showed greater clonal expansion in HLA-associated TCR beta chains than in equally common others. Sequencing depth roughly uniform across donors was assumed in presence/absence analyses.

Germline CDR1 reads SGHRS; CDR2 reads YFSETQ. Trimming at V came to 4 bases and at J to 9 bases, leaving 22 bases not matched to a gene. CDR3 length: 19 amino acids. This clone was seen a few times. The antigen is undetermined. PCR used 60 Vbeta primers and 13 Jbeta primers. The protocol was immunoSEQ multiplex PCR, while the TCRdb copy is restricted to in-frame clones and leaves out a portion. The table includes 120,000 or so clones, approximately 79% detected once. This clonotype was sampled from a man aged 25-45 years in good health and CMV-seronegative. Sample: PBMCs. The chain employs TRBV5-1 and TRBJ1-6, with 7 nucleotides matching TRBD1. The CDR3 sequence is CASSPLPPGQWGLGSPLHF. CDR3 DNA: TGCGCCAGCAGCCCACTTCCCCCGGGACAGTGGGGCCTTGGTTCACCCCTCCACTTT.